This T cell receptor beta chain was retrieved from a study of technical replicates of blood from several donors (dated by TCRdb to between 2016 and 2019). Libraries were made using the immunoSEQ multiplex PCR assay. TCRdb took this table from immuneACCESS and kept in-frame rearrangements with V and J called. Such tables lack part of the clones; where checked against another copy, unresolved V genes explain under half of the gap, and the rest is unexplained. Here the sample has more than 65,000 clones; 95% to 97% occur a single time. The ten largest clonotypes hold around 0.18% of the sample. Comments on this clone: It has no known antigen specificity. Base quality data are lacking; no much larger clone is found one base away.

Including cysteine and phenylalanine, the CDR3 has 18 amino acids. The DNA shown is the 54-base CDR3, in frame from base 1. The germline V gene yields SQVTM for CDR1 and ANQGSEA for CDR2. Ends trimmed: V by 0 bases, J by 6 bases; bases unmatched to a gene: 11. The sequence was obtained from a human donor in good health. What was sequenced was T cells isolated from PBMCs. The sequence is built from TRBV29-1 and TRBJ2-2, with 12 central nucleotides matching TRBD2. In nucleotide form, the sequence is TGCAGCGTTGAAGAGGAGCTAGCGGGGGGGCCGAGATCCGGGGAGCTGTTTTTT. This encodes CSVEEELAGGPRSGELFF.